One and the same sample provided the 23 T cell receptor beta chains below, sequenced in a study of T cell changes during pregnancy in multiple sclerosis. Sequencing used immunoSEQ multiplex PCR; TCRdb keeps in-frame clones, though not all of them. The sample lists tens of thousands of clones, 91% occurring once. The sequenced sample was peripheral blood, obtained in the third trimester of pregnancy. The receptors come from a female donor in good health, enrolled as a control in a pregnancy study.

The genes are TRBV9 and TRBJ1-1, with D unresolved. Germline V gene data show CDR1 as SGDLS and CDR2 as YYNGEE. This CDR3 region has 12 residues. Trimming took off 0 bases at V and 4 bases at J, with 4 bases between the two ends. CDR3 residues: CASSVGGTEAFF. The CDR3 DNA sequence: TGTGCCAGCAGCGTAGGAGGCACTGAAGCTTTCTTT.

The J gene is TRBJ1-2, the V gene TRBV7-2, with TRBD1 matching 7 bases. V lost 6 bases and J lost 5; bases outside the gene matches: 6. There are 13 residues in the CDR3. Germline V gene lookup returns CDR1 SGHTA and CDR2 FQGNSA. CDR3 amino acids: CASSLQGYYGYTF. CDR3 coding DNA: TGTGCCAGCAGTTTACAGGGGTATTATGGCTACACCTTC.

The chain links TRBV4-3 to TRBJ1-1; the D is unclear. Trimming left V 2 bases short and J 8 bases short, with 21 bases between. CDR1 is LGHNA and CDR2 is YSLEER in the germline V gene. The CDR3 loop spans 16 amino acids. The CDR3 here is CASSQSPEAPRKEAFF. CDR3 nucleotides: TGCGCCAGCAGCCAATCGCCCGAGGCCCCCAGAAAGGAAGCTTTCTTT.

This clone has a single count. The chain links TRBV2 to TRBJ2-7; 12 bases fit TRBD1. The length of the CDR3 is 18 residues. J was trimmed by 2 bases and V by 8 bases; bases with no gene match: 16. Germline V gene lookup returns CDR1 SNHLY and CDR2 FYNNEI. This chain's CDR3 is CASRTGTGGIIWTYEQYF. The DNA for the CDR3 is TGTGCCAGCCGCACCGGGACAGGGGGCATAATTTGGACCTACGAGCAGTACTTC.

This chain connects TRBV19 to TRBJ1-3, with D perhaps TRBD1 (5 bases). The germline V and J ends were trimmed by 9 bases and 0 bases, with 15 bases remaining between them. The length of the CDR3 is 15 residues. Germline lookup yields CDR1 LNHDA and CDR2 SQIVND (reference sequence). The CDR3 loop is CASWEQASSGNTIYF. DNA for the CDR3: TGTGCCAGCTGGGAACAGGCGAGCTCTGGAAACACCATATATTTT.

V gene TRBV5-1 combines with J gene TRBJ1-1; D is possibly TRBD1 (6 bases). Germline V gene data show CDR1 as SGHRS and CDR2 as YFSETQ. V dropped 4 bases and J dropped 1 base, with 11 bases sitting between them. CDR3 length: 14 amino acids. The CDR3 region is CASSQGPQNTEAFF. The CDR3 DNA sequence: TGCGCCAGCAGCCAGGGGCCACAGAACACTGAAGCTTTCTTT.

This CDR3 is CASRRLAGPDTQYF. CDR3 sequence (DNA): TGTGCCAGCAGGCGACTAGCGGGCCCAGATACGCAGTATTTT. The chain combines TRBV7-9 with TRBJ2-3, with 10 positions matching TRBD2. CDR1 and CDR2 from the germline V gene are SEHNR and FQNEAQ (reference sequence). J was trimmed by 4 bases and V by 6 bases; bases with no gene match: 4. The CDR3 has 14 amino acids.

The rearrangement links TRBV6-6 to TRBJ1-2, with TRBD1 identical over 10 bases. CDR3 length: 15 amino acids. Germline loops: CDR1 MNHNY, CDR2 SVGAGI (reference sequence). J gave up 5 bases and V 4 bases, and 7 bases lay outside the gene matches. DNA of the CDR3: TGTGCCAGCAGTTCCCCGGGACAGGGGCCGTATGGCTACACCTTC. This codes for CASSSPGQGPYGYTF.

The V and J genes are TRBV27 and TRBJ2-1, with 8 bases lining up with TRBD2. V shed 1 base, J shed 2 bases, and the junction held 4 bases outside the gene matches. Germline V gene lookup returns CDR1 MNHEY and CDR2 SMNVEV (reference sequence). The CDR3 length is 16 residues. In DNA form, the CDR3 reads TGTGCCAGCAGTTTATTTCCGGGAGGGCCCTACAATGAGCAGTTCTTC. Amino acids: CASSLFPGGPYNEQFF.

The chain is built from TRBV19 and TRBJ1-1; D unresolved. This CDR3 spans 13 amino acids. Trimming removed 3 bases at V and 1 base at J, with 6 bases between. Germline V lookup: CDR1 LNHDA, CDR2 SQIVND (reference sequence). The DNA of the CDR3 is TGTGCCAGTAGTATTAACGGGAACACTGAAGCTTTCTTT. It translates to CASSINGNTEAFF.

This chain uses TRBV10-3 with TRBJ1-1; 7 nucleotides align to TRBD1. The germline gives CDR1 ENHRY, CDR2 SYGVKD. The CDR3 covers 13 residues. V shed 4 bases, J shed 9 bases, and the junction held 8 bases outside the gene matches. For the CDR3, the DNA is TGTGCCATCAGTGTCGAAGGGGGCAGGAAAGCTTTCTTT. This gives the protein CAISVEGGRKAFF.

The genes are TRBV25-1 and TRBJ1-2; no reliable D call. Looked up from germline, CDR1 is MGHDK and CDR2 is SYGVNS. This CDR3 has 14 residues. Trimming stripped 4 bases from V and 4 bases from J, with 13 bases between. The CDR3 bases are TGTGCCAGCAGTGGGGCAGTGACAACCTATGGCTACACCTTC. Its translation is CASSGAVTTYGYTF.

The table lists this clone with a count of one. V usage is TRBV6-5 and J usage is TRBJ2-1; D remains ambiguous. Germline CDR1 reads MNHEY; CDR2 reads SVGAGI. The CDR3 consists of 15 residues. Deletions cut 6 bases from V and 0 bases from J, with 12 bases between. The CDR3 here is CASSTRPHSYNEQFF. The DNA for the CDR3 is TGTGCCAGCAGCACTCGTCCTCACTCCTACAATGAGCAGTTCTTC.

This sequence joins TRBV4-3 and TRBJ1-1; D not resolved. V was shortened by 1 base and J by 1 base, with 13 bases between the two germline ends. This CDR3 region has 16 residues. CDR1 and CDR2 from the germline V gene are LGHNA and YSLEER. CDR3 nucleotide sequence: TGCGCCAGCAGCCAAGCTAGGTCGTACCAGAACACTGAAGCTTTCTTT. It encodes CASSQARSYQNTEAFF.

The count of this clone is one. The chain links TRBV5-1 to TRBJ2-1; 7 bases are a match to TRBD2. Looked up from germline, CDR1 is SGHRS and CDR2 is YFSETQ. The CDR3 runs 15 residues. V shed 6 bases and J 4 bases; nucleotides not matched to a gene: 10. CDR3 amino acids: CASNPGRAGYNEQFF. CDR3 nucleotide sequence: TGCGCCAGCAACCCTGGGAGGGCGGGATACAATGAGCAGTTCTTC.

In DNA form, the CDR3 reads TGTGCCTGGAGCACTTCTCATATTACCGGGACAGGGAAGTTCTGGGACTCTGGGGCCAACGTCCTGACTTTC. It yields the protein CAWSTSHITGTGKFWDSGANVLTF. The chain combines TRBV30 with TRBJ2-6, with 9 bases lining up with TRBD1. The CDR3 has 24 residues. Germline V gene lookup returns CDR1 GTSNPN and CDR2 SVGIG (reference sequence). The junction had 27 bases not matched to a gene; V was cut back by 3 bases and J by 0 bases.

This sequence joins TRBV19 and TRBJ1-5, with 8 bases that match TRBD1. V lost 6 bases, J lost 6 bases, and 7 bases stayed unmatched. Germline CDR1 and CDR2: LNHDA and SQIVND (reference sequence). The CDR3 has 14 amino acids. The CDR3: CASRETGVSQPQHF. The CDR3 DNA is TGTGCCAGTAGGGAGACAGGGGTTTCTCAGCCCCAGCATTTT. Supplemented by reference TRBV19 and TRBJ1-5, the full variable domain reads DGGITQSPKYLFRKEGQNVTLSCEQNLNHDAMYWYRQDPGQGLRLIYYSQIVNDFQKGDIAEGYSVSREKKESFPLTVTSAQKNPTAFYLCASRETGVSQPQHFGDGTRLSIL.

The chain has TRBV27 and TRBJ2-3, with a tentative D call TRBD2 (6 bases). CDR3 size: 15 residues. V lost 6 bases to trimming and J lost 2 bases, with 15 bases between them. CDR1 and CDR2 (germline): MNHEY, SMNVEV (reference sequence). CDR3 residues: CASRFYSGNTDTQYF. Written as DNA, the CDR3 is TGTGCCAGCAGATTCTATAGCGGAAACACAGATACGCAGTATTTT.

The rearrangement uses TRBV21-1 and TRBJ2-3; the table's D call, TRBD1, was not checked against the DNA. TRBV21-1 represents a pseudogene. This CDR3 is 13 amino acids long. The CDR3 bases are TGTGCCAGGAGACAGGGATGCACAGATACGCAGTATTTT. It codes for CARRQGCTDTQYF.

This clone was picked up one time. This chain connects TRBV7-2 to TRBJ1-5; the match to TRBD1 covers 7 bases. The CDR3 is 16 amino acids. CDR1 SGHTA and CDR2 FQGNSA come from the germline V gene. J gave up 6 bases and V 5 bases, and 13 bases lay outside the gene matches. The CDR3: CASSPQEGAGGQPQHF. The CDR3 DNA sequence: TGTGCCAGCAGCCCCCAGGAGGGGGCCGGGGGTCAGCCCCAGCATTTT.

V is TRBV4-1 and J is TRBJ2-5; 10 nucleotides align to TRBD2. Per germline, CDR1 MGHRA and CDR2 YSYEKL. The trim removed 1 base at V and 5 bases at J, leaving 10 bases unmatched. There are 17 residues in the CDR3. This chain's CDR3 is CASSQAVEAGGRETQYF. CDR3 bases: TGCGCCAGCAGCCAAGCAGTGGAAGCGGGGGGGAGGGAGACCCAGTACTTC.

V gene TRBV19 combines with J gene TRBJ1-2; 12 nucleotides agree with TRBD1. The V and J ends lost 5 bases and 2 bases, in that order; junction bases with no gene match: 12. The CDR3 is made up of 18 amino acids. Germline V gives CDR1 LNHDA, CDR2 SQIVND (reference sequence). The CDR3 is CASSARDRGRLTNYGYTF. The CDR3 DNA sequence: TGTGCCAGTAGTGCGCGGGACAGGGGGCGATTAACCAACTATGGCTACACCTTC.

The gene calls are TRBV5-1 and TRBJ2-2, with 10 bases lining up with TRBD1. Per the germline V gene, CDR1 is SGHRS and CDR2 is YFSETQ. The V gene end was trimmed by 2 bases and the J gene end by 6 bases; junction bases not matched to a gene: 1. The CDR3 runs to 14 residues. CDR3 nucleotides: TGCGCCAGCAGCTTTGGACAGGGGGCCGGGGAGCTGTTTTTT. This codes for CASSFGQGAGELFF.